One and the same sample provided the 15 T cell receptor beta chains below, sequenced in a study of T-cell memory formation after mild COVID-19. TCRdb analysed the 5' RACE reads with MiXCR anew, one entry per CDR3 protein. The sample carries 550,000 to 700,000 distinct CDR3 sequences, about a sixth recorded once. What was sequenced was PBMCs or a T cell subset sorted from them (not recorded which). These receptors were taken from an adult woman who had mild COVID-19 (a few samples of this study predate the infection). Cell type and time point are not known.

This clonotype was seen a handful of times. The DNA for the CDR3 is TGCAGTGCTAGCCTCCCCACTGTATCCGGGACAGGGGTAGGTGCTTTCTTT. Amino acid sequence: CSASLPTVSGTGVGAFF. The rearrangement uses TRBV20-1 and TRBJ1-1; TRBD1 agrees at 10 bases. Trimming at V came to 3 bases and at J to 11 bases, leaving 21 bases not matched to a gene. Germline V gives CDR1 DFQATT, CDR2 SNEGSKA (reference sequence). CDR3 length: 17 residues.

This clonotype came up a few times. The CDR3: CASSQVEGHSPLHF. CDR3 DNA: TGTGCCAGCAGCCAAGTCGAAGGTCATTCACCCCTCCACTTT. This rearrangement joins TRBV3-1 to TRBJ1-6, with no clear D. CDR1 and CDR2 from the germline V gene are LGHDT and YNNKEL (reference sequence). Trimming took 1 base from V and 8 from J, leaving 9 bases between them. The CDR3 spans 14 residues.

The V call is TRBV12-3 or TRBV12-4, the J call TRBJ2-7; D unresolved. V was shortened by 3 bases and J by 0 bases, with 12 bases between the two germline ends. The CDR3 totals 15 residues. The CDR3 DNA is TGTGCCAGCAGTTTCAGTCCCAGACTCTCCTACGAGCAGTACTTC. This gives the protein CASSFSPRLSYEQYF.

The rearrangement uses TRBV7-2 and TRBJ1-1; D is undetermined. CDR1 is SGHTA and CDR2 is FQGNSA in the germline V gene. The V gene lost 5 bases and the J gene lost 0 bases, with 4 bases spanning the gap. The CDR3 covers 12 residues. CDR3 region: CASSKMNTEAFF. DNA of the CDR3: TGTGCCAGCAGCAAAATGAACACTGAAGCTTTCTTT.

CDR3 amino acids: CASSLQGGLSYEQYF. The CDR3, as DNA: TGTGCCAGCAGCTTGCAGGGGGGCCTATCCTACGAGCAGTACTTC. V and J are TRBV5-5 and TRBJ2-7, with D possibly matching TRBD1 (7 bases). Germline CDR1 reads SGHKS; CDR2 reads YYEKEE (reference sequence). There are 15 residues in the CDR3. The germline V and J ends were trimmed by 1 base and 1 base, with 12 bases remaining between them.

This clonotype was counted between two and nine times. V gene TRBV20-1 combines with J gene TRBJ2-1; 10 positions match TRBD2. Germline CDR1 DFQATT, CDR2 SNEGSKA (reference sequence). V trimming: 0 bases; J trimming: 10 bases; junction bases outside the gene matches: 9. This CDR3 is 15 amino acids long. CDR3 protein: CSARDEAGGHGEQFF. CDR3 DNA: TGCAGTGCTAGAGATGAAGCGGGGGGGCATGGGGAGCAGTTCTTC.

The chain has TRBV20-1 and TRBJ2-3; D perhaps matches TRBD2 (6 bases). V dropped 6 bases and J dropped 6 bases, with 19 bases sitting between them. The V gene's germline CDR1 is DFQATT and CDR2 SNEGSKA (reference sequence). The CDR3 runs to 14 residues. This CDR3 reads CSARRSGRLDTQYF. CDR3 bases: TGCAGTGCCAGAAGGAGTGGGAGGTTGGATACGCAGTATTTT.

This clonotype occurred a few times. V is TRBV27 and J is TRBJ1-2; maybe TRBD1 (6 bases). Germline CDR1 is MNHEY and CDR2 is SMNVEV (reference sequence). V was pared by 6 bases and J by 8 bases, with 10 bases between. The CDR3 has 11 amino acids. CDR3 sequence (DNA): TGTGCCAGCAGGGGGGCGGGCGGCTACACCTTC. Translating gives CASRGAGGYTF.

The chain is built from TRBV7-9 and TRBJ2-3; D unclear. V lost 3 bases and J 3 bases, leaving 7 bases between the germline ends. Germline-derived CDR1 and CDR2 are SEHNR and FQNEAQ (reference sequence). The length of the CDR3 is 13 residues. CDR3 sequence: CASSLMRTDTQYF. The CDR3 DNA reads TGTGCCAGCAGCTTGATGAGGACAGATACGCAGTATTTT.

The table lists this clonotype with a few counts. The V gene is TRBV4-1, the J gene TRBJ2-5, with 8 positions matching TRBD1. The CDR3 consists of 16 residues. The junction had 4 bases not matched to a gene; V was cut back by 0 bases and J by 1 base. Germline CDR1 MGHRA, CDR2 YSYEKL. CDR3 loop: CASSQDGGQVQETQYF. The CDR3 coding sequence is TGCGCCAGCAGCCAAGACGGGGGACAGGTCCAAGAGACCCAGTACTTC.

This clonotype was seen only a few times. The CDR3 protein is CASSDRSPQETQYF. The CDR3, as DNA: TGTGCCAGCAGTGACAGGAGCCCTCAAGAGACCCAGTACTTC. The chain has TRBV25-1 and TRBJ2-5; no clear D. The V end lost 3 bases, the J end lost 2 bases, and 10 bases lay between the germline ends. The CDR3 has 14 amino acids. Per the germline V gene, CDR1 is MGHDK and CDR2 is SYGVNS.

The chain joins TRBV7-2 to TRBJ2-7; D may be TRBD1 (6 bases). Germline CDR1 is SGHTA and CDR2 is FQGNSA. The CDR3 runs 14 residues. Trimming cost V 6 bases and J 5 bases, with 17 bases left between them. The CDR3 DNA reads TGTGCCAGCAGTCCGTGGGCAGGGGCCGACGAGCAGTACTTC. Its translation is CASSPWAGADEQYF.

This clonotype was found a few times. The chain recombines TRBV6-2 or TRBV6-3 with TRBJ2-5; 8 nucleotides line up with TRBD1. Germline-derived CDR1 and CDR2 are MNHEY and SVGEGT. The CDR3 spans 17 residues. The V gene end was trimmed by 2 bases and the J gene end by 2 bases; junction bases not matched to a gene: 10. CDR3 DNA sequence: TGTGCCAGCAGTTACCTCCAGGGACAGGTCAGGCAAGAGACCCAGTACTTC. It is translated as CASSYLQGQVRQETQYF.

This clonotype appeared a single time. In DNA, the CDR3 is TGTGCCAGCAGCACGGCGATGGCCCGGGCTGAAGCTTTCTTT. This codes for CASSTAMARAEAFF. The V gene is TRBV5-6, the J gene TRBJ1-1; D is unclear. In germline, CDR1 is SGHDT, CDR2 YYEEEE. Between the trimmed V and J ends, which lost 4 bases and 6 bases, there was a span of 16 bases. The CDR3 extends over 14 amino acids.

The chain couples TRBV9 to TRBJ1-1; a weak D match, TRBD1 (5 bases). Per the germline V gene, CDR1 is SGDLS and CDR2 is YYNGEE. Trimming removed 4 bases from V and 8 bases from J, with 15 bases in between. CDR3 size: 13 residues. CDR3 in amino acids: CASSPLGQPEAFF. In nucleotides, the CDR3 is TGTGCCAGCAGCCCCCTGGGGCAGCCCGAAGCTTTCTTT. Variable domain in full (rest from reference TRBV9 and TRBJ1-1): DSGVTQTPKHLITATGQRVTLRCSPRSGDLSVYWYQQSLDQGLQFLIQYYNGEERAKGNILERFSAQQFPDLHSELNLSSLELGDSALYFCASSPLGQPEAFFGQGTRLTVV.